The next 26 T cell receptor beta chains were all read from a single sample in a study of T-cell reconstitution after alpha-beta-depleted transplantation in children. Preparation of the TCRbeta library used unique molecular identifiers. TCRdb re-analysed the PCR reads in MiXCR, keeping a single row per CDR3 protein. Altogether 4,300 or so distinct CDR3 sequences are present, around 12% being singletons, with the ten largest covering roughly 31%. Sequenced material: PBMCs, mostly from graft donor cells, taken 60 days after TCRalphabeta/CD19-depleted stem cell transplant. The receptors here all came from a male patient aged 2 to 10 who had a stem cell transplant for acute lymphoblastic leukemia, so the T cells may come from the graft donor.

This sequence joins TRBV5-3 and TRBJ1-2; TRBD1 might be the D (5 bases). TRBV5-3 is an open reading frame, and its role is uncertain. Trimming pared 8 bases from V and 2 bases from J, leaving 28 bases between. The CDR3 sequence is 18 residues long. The CDR3 bases are TGTGCCAGCGGCTTGGGGCTCCTCTGGTCGGGTCTCAACTATGGCTACACCTTC. Amino acid sequence: CASGLGLLWSGLNYGYTF.

By share, this clonotype counts as medium-sized. The gene calls are TRBV27 and TRBJ2-6; no firm D call. CDR1 is MNHEY, CDR2 SMNVEV, per germline (reference sequence). Trimming shortened V by 10 bases and J by 0 bases, and 7 bases separated the two germline ends. The CDR3 extends over 13 amino acids. In DNA form, the CDR3 reads TGTGCCAAAAGCCGCTCTGGGGCCAACGTCCTGACTTTC. Translated, it gives CAKSRSGANVLTF.

This clonotype was found many times. In DNA, the CDR3 is TGTGCCAGCAGCCTCGGACAGGGGGCGCCTCAGCCCCAGCATTTT. It codes for CASSLGQGAPQPQHF. This sequence joins TRBV6-5 and TRBJ1-5; TRBD1 agrees at 11 bases. The CDR3 is 15 residues long. Unmatched junction bases numbered 7, after V lost 6 bases and J lost 6 bases. CDR1 and CDR2 from the germline V gene are MNHEY and SVGAGI.

By frequency in the sample, this clonotype is large. The rearrangement links TRBV6-6 to TRBJ2-3; D is possibly TRBD1 (6 bases). Germline V gene lookup returns CDR1 MNHNY and CDR2 SVGAGI (reference sequence). Trimming cost V 6 bases and J 2 bases, with 15 bases left between them. The CDR3 contains 15 residues. The CDR3 DNA follows: TGTGCCAGCAGAGCCGGGACAACCTCCACAGATACGCAGTATTTT. The encoded protein is CASRAGTTSTDTQYF.

This chain joins TRBV3-1 and TRBJ2-6, with D unresolved. The CDR3 is 17 residues long. The V gene's germline CDR1 is LGHDT and CDR2 YNNKEL (reference sequence). With 11 bases removed from V and 4 bases from J, the gap between germline ends came to 24 bases. CDR3 region: CACSSTGPGFGANVLTF. In DNA form, the CDR3 reads TGTGCCTGCTCCTCGACGGGTCCCGGTTTCGGGGCCAACGTCCTGACTTTC.

This clonotype is deemed medium-sized (0.01 to 0.1%). The V and J genes are TRBV5-1 and TRBJ2-2, with 9 nucleotides matching TRBD1. Germline V gene lookup returns CDR1 SGHRS and CDR2 YFSETQ. J was trimmed by 0 bases and V by 4 bases; bases with no gene match: 4. CDR3 size: 16 residues. This CDR3 reads CASSDGQGPNTGELFF. The CDR3 nucleotides read TGCGCCAGCAGCGACGGACAGGGGCCGAACACCGGGGAGCTGTTTTTT.

This clonotype was detected ten times or more. This sequence joins TRBV2 and TRBJ1-3; the match to TRBD1 covers 7 bases. V was clipped by 6 bases and J by 3 bases; unmatched bases: 14. Germline V gene sequence: CDR1 SNHLY, CDR2 FYNNEI. The CDR3 is 17 amino acids. CDR3 bases: TGTGCCAGCAGCCAAACCTCGGACAGGAGGTTTGGAAACACCATATATTTT. It codes for CASSQTSDRRFGNTIYF.

This clonotype was counted at least ten times. The rearrangement joins TRBV7-6 to TRBJ2-7; D is unresolved. Trimming cost V 6 bases and J 2 bases, with 14 bases left between them. The CDR3 is 14 residues long. Germline CDR1 and CDR2: SGHVS and FNYEAQ. The CDR3 coding sequence is TGTGCCAGCAGTCACCCCAGGTCCCCCTACGAGCAGTACTTC. Translated: CASSHPRSPYEQYF.

This clonotype was observed at least ten times. The V gene is TRBV6-5, the J gene TRBJ1-4; 9 bases agree with TRBD1. The V segment lost 4 bases and the J segment 8 bases; nucleotides outside the gene matches: 8. Germline CDR1 MNHEY, CDR2 SVGAGI. The CDR3 contains 15 residues. In DNA form, the CDR3 reads TGTGCCAGCAGTTCCCGACAGGGGGGTCTGGAAAAACTGTTTTTT. Amino acid sequence: CASSSRQGGLEKLFF.

This clonotype was counted at least ten times. The rearrangement joins TRBV11-2 to TRBJ2-7; tentative D call: TRBD2 (6 bases). Germline V gene lookup returns CDR1 SGHAT and CDR2 FQNNGV. There are 14 residues in the CDR3. V lost 5 bases and J lost 0, with 11 bases in between. CDR3 amino acids: CASSHRRASYEQYF. CDR3 nucleotides: TGTGCCAGCAGCCACAGGAGGGCCTCCTACGAGCAGTACTTC. Combining the CDR3 with reference TRBV11-2 and TRBJ2-7 gives the whole variable domain EAGVAQSPRYKIIEKRQSVAFWCNPISGHATLYWYQQILGQGPKLLIQFQNNGVVDDSQLPKDRFSAERLKGVDSTLKIQPAKLEDSAVYLCASSHRRASYEQYFGPGTRLTVT.

The table lists this clonotype with a few counts. V gene TRBV2 combines with J gene TRBJ1-1; maybe TRBD1 (5 bases). Trimming left V 0 bases short and J 4 bases short, with 12 bases between. The CDR3 extends over 15 amino acids. Germline-derived CDR1 and CDR2 are SNHLY and FYNNEI. The CDR3 DNA sequence: TGTGCCAGCAGTGAAGCGCCCGGGGGTAGCACTGAAGCTTTCTTT. Encoded protein: CASSEAPGGSTEAFF.

This clonotype was detected many times. This chain connects TRBV11-2 to TRBJ1-1; tentative D call: TRBD1 (6 bases). Deletions cut 5 bases from V and 4 bases from J, with 14 bases between. Per germline, CDR1 SGHAT and CDR2 FQNNGV. The CDR3 covers 14 residues. CDR3 coding DNA: TGTGCCAGCAGCACAAAACAGGGCGTCACTGAAGCTTTCTTT. This translates into CASSTKQGVTEAFF.

Judged by abundance, this clonotype is medium-sized. This rearrangement joins TRBV9 to TRBJ2-4, with D unclear. Germline V gene sequence: CDR1 SGDLS, CDR2 YYNGEE. The CDR3 extends over 15 amino acids. V was trimmed by 0 bases and J by 2 bases, leaving 9 bases between them. CDR3: CASSVEGEPKNIQYF. As DNA, the CDR3 is TGTGCCAGCAGCGTAGAGGGTGAACCCAAAAACATTCAGTACTTC. The complete variable domain, with remaining parts taken from reference TRBV9 and TRBJ2-4, reads DSGVTQTPKHLITATGQRVTLRCSPRSGDLSVYWYQQSLDQGLQFLIQYYNGEERAKGNILERFSAQQFPDLHSELNLSSLELGDSALYFCASSVEGEPKNIQYFGAGTRLSVL.

Relative to its sample, this clonotype is medium-sized (0.01 to 0.1%). V usage is TRBV29-1 and J usage is TRBJ2-3; TRBD1 agrees at 7 bases. Germline CDR1 reads SQVTM; CDR2 reads ANQGSEA. This CDR3 comprises 14 residues. J lost 4 bases, V lost 7 bases, and 11 bases had no gene match. CDR3 sequence reads: CSASGQLSPDTQYF. In DNA, the CDR3 is TGCAGCGCCTCGGGACAGCTCAGCCCAGATACGCAGTATTTT.

In its sample, this clonotype was seen many times. V gene TRBV5-1 combines with J gene TRBJ2-3; a possible D gene is TRBD2 (5 bases). The CDR3 loop spans 15 amino acids. Germline CDR1 and CDR2: SGHRS and YFSETQ. V dropped 4 bases and J dropped 1 base, with 13 bases sitting between them. CDR3 region: CASSQQLGGTDTQYF. As DNA, the CDR3 is TGCGCCAGCAGCCAGCAGCTCGGGGGCACAGATACGCAGTATTTT.

Ten or more counts support this clonotype. The V and J genes are TRBV6-6 and TRBJ2-5; D gene ambiguous. Germline V gene lookup returns CDR1 MNHNY and CDR2 SVGAGI (reference sequence). This CDR3 spans 12 amino acids. The V end was cut by 2 bases, the J end by 4 bases, with 5 bases between. This CDR3 reads CASSYRRETQYF. DNA for the CDR3: TGTGCCAGCAGTTACAGGAGAGAGACCCAGTACTTC.

The rearrangement links TRBV24-1 to TRBJ2-1; 13 nucleotides line up with TRBD2. Germline assignment: CDR1 KGHDR and CDR2 SFDVKD. There are 18 residues in the CDR3. The CDR3, as DNA: TGTGGGGCCAGTGATCCCGGACTAGCGGGAGCCTCCTACAATGAGCAGTTCTTC. Its protein is CGASDPGLAGASYNEQFF.

The table lists this clonotype with many counts. The chain is built from TRBV6-5 and TRBJ1-6, with D maybe TRBD1 (6 bases). The V end was cut by 6 bases, the J end by 6 bases, with 9 bases between. Germline-derived CDR1 and CDR2 are MNHEY and SVGAGI. The CDR3 contains 13 residues. The CDR3 DNA sequence: TGTGCCAGCAGACAGGGTCTTAATTCACCCCTCCACTTT. It encodes CASRQGLNSPLHF.

This clonotype showed up many times. The chain carries TRBV6-6 and TRBJ1-5; tentative D call: TRBD1 (5 bases). Trimming removed 6 bases at V and 1 base at J, with 13 bases between. This CDR3 contains 15 residues. Germline V lookup: CDR1 MNHNY, CDR2 SVGAGI (reference sequence). The CDR3 loop reads CASRRRDRSNQPQHF. CDR3 nucleotides: TGTGCCAGCAGACGACGGGACCGGAGCAATCAGCCCCAGCATTTT.

This chain uses TRBV7-9 with TRBJ1-5; D not certain. Germline values: CDR1 SEHNR, CDR2 FQNEAQ (reference sequence). The V end lost 8 bases, the J end lost 9 bases, and 14 bases lay between the germline ends. The CDR3 is 12 amino acids. CDR3 residues: CASLRTLGPQHF. The CDR3 nucleotides are TGTGCCAGCCTCCGCACCCTGGGGCCCCAGCATTTT.

The table lists this clonotype with many counts. The chain recombines TRBV7-2 with TRBJ1-1; a weak D match, TRBD1 (6 bases). Germline assignment: CDR1 SGHTA and CDR2 FQGNSA. Trimming cost V 4 bases and J 0 bases, with 18 bases left between them. This CDR3 is 17 amino acids long. CDR3: CASSSLGAGVLNTEAFF. CDR3 DNA sequence: TGTGCCAGCAGCTCCCTCGGGGCAGGGGTTTTGAACACTGAAGCTTTCTTT.

J is TRBJ1-3 and V is TRBV6-1; TRBD1 might be the D (6 bases). Deletions cut 7 bases from V and 2 bases from J, with 15 bases between. There are 15 residues in the CDR3. Germline V gene data show CDR1 as MNHNS and CDR2 as SASEGT. CDR3 nucleotide sequence: TGTGCCAGCACCTCAGGACGGGGGCCTGGAAACACCATATATTTT. The encoded protein is CASTSGRGPGNTIYF.

This clonotype was observed many times. The V call is TRBV28, the J call TRBJ2-7; D is ambiguous. This CDR3 has 13 amino acids. Germline V gene sequence: CDR1 MDHEN, CDR2 SYDVKM. The ends were cut back, 3 bases at V and 0 bases at J, with 6 bases in the middle. CDR3 residues: CASSLWGSYEQYF. CDR3 coding DNA: TGTGCCAGCAGTTTGTGGGGCTCCTACGAGCAGTACTTC.

This clonotype was counted at least ten times. The chain combines TRBV7-9 with TRBJ2-6; TRBD2 is a possible D gene (5 bases). The germline V gene has CDR1 SEHNR and CDR2 FQNEAQ (reference sequence). The CDR3 contains 15 residues. V was pared by 8 bases and J by 4 bases, with 15 bases between. CDR3 loop: CASSPRGLGANVLTF. The DNA for the CDR3 is TGTGCCAGCTCGCCTCGGGGTTTAGGGGCCAACGTCCTGACTTTC. Looking up the rest from reference TRBV7-9 and TRBJ2-6 gives the full variable domain: DTGVSQNPRHKITKRGQNVTFRCDPISEHNRLYWYRQTLGQGPEFLTYFQNEAQLEKSRLLSDRFSAERPKGSFSTLEIQRTEQGDSAMYLCASSPRGLGANVLTFGAGSRLTVL.

This clonotype is deemed medium-sized. The rearrangement links TRBV4-1 to TRBJ1-6; D unclear. Trimming cost V 3 bases and J 7 bases, with 1 base left between them. This CDR3 region has 11 residues. The germline CDR1 and CDR2 sequences are MGHRA and YSYEKL. The CDR3 reads CASSQNSPLHF. CDR3 bases: TGCGCCAGCAGCCAGAATTCACCCCTCCACTTT.

In this sample, this clonotype turned up many times. The CDR3 loop reads CASSLVGRGVSGNTIYF. The CDR3 coding sequence is TGTGCCAGCAGCTTGGTTGGCAGGGGGGTCTCTGGAAACACCATATATTTT. The chain joins TRBV5-6 to TRBJ1-3; 7 bases fit TRBD1. Germline V lookup: CDR1 SGHDT, CDR2 YYEEEE. This CDR3 is built from 17 residues. V gave up 0 bases and J gave up 0 bases; unmatched junction bases: 6.